This TCR beta chain is from a study of blood T cell repertoires in COVID-19. Clones were read by immunoSEQ multiplex PCR, and TCRdb kept only the in-frame ones, dropping some. Among about 280,000 clones listed, around 93% were seen once. Material: PBMCs or T cells enriched from blood (not recorded which). The clonotype was recovered from a man aged 35 to 55 who had been exposed to COVID-19.

CDR3 protein: CASSLGLGSYGYTF. The CDR3 DNA sequence: TGTGCCAGCAGCTTAGGTCTGGGGAGCTATGGCTACACCTTC. This chain connects TRBV7-9 to TRBJ1-2, with D unclear. Germline V gene data show CDR1 as SEHNR and CDR2 as FQNEAQ (reference sequence). The CDR3 is 14 residues long. Trimming shortened V by 1 base and J by 4 bases, and 10 bases separated the two germline ends.